Described below is a single TCR beta chain sequence and its context. This entry is derived from a study of shared clonotypes between healthy human individuals. V gave up 4 bases and J gave up 7 bases, with 6 bases separating them. This CDR3 has 11 amino acids. Germline values: CDR1 SGHNT, CDR2 YYREEE (reference sequence). Clones were read by immunoSEQ multiplex PCR, and TCRdb kept only the in-frame ones, dropping some. The sample lists about 1.5 million clones, roughly 98% seen once, with roughly 0.45% in the top ten. The sample was naive CD4+ T cells sorted from blood. Subset of the sample: CD45RA+ positively selected. The sequence was collected from a man aged 25 to 40 in good health. This chain connects TRBV5-4 to TRBJ2-1; the D is unclear. The CDR3 loop reads CASSRENEQFF. DNA for the CDR3: TGTGCCAGCAGCCGTGAGAATGAGCAGTTCTTC.